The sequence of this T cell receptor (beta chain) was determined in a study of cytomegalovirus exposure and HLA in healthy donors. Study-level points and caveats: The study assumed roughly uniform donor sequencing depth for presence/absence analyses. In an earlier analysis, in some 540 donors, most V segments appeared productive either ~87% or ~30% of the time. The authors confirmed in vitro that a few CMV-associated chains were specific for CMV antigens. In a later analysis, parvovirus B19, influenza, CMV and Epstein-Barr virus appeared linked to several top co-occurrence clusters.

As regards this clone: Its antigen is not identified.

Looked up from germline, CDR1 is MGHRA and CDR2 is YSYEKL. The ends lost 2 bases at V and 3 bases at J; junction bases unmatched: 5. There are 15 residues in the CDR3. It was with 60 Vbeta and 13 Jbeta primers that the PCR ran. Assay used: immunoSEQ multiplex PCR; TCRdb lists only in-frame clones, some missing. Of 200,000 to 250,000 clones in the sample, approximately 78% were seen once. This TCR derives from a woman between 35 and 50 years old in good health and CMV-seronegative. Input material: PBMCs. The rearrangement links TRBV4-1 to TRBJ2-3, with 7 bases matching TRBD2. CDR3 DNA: TGCGCCAGCAGCCAACTCAATAGCGGGACAGATACGCAGTATTTT. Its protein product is CASSQLNSGTDTQYF.